A single sample is the source of the 2 T cell receptor beta chains below, sequenced in a study of T cells in Graves' hyperthyroidism and ophthalmopathy. Template material for amplifying TCR beta CDR3 regions consisted of RNA transcripts. First-round RT-PCR of the TCR CDR3 relied on the HTBI primer set. Via MiXCR, TCRdb re-called the multiplex PCR reads, giving one row per CDR3 protein. The sample shows around 340,000 distinct CDR3 sequences, 21% of them seen only once. Input material: blood. Every receptor here comes from a woman between 45 and 65 years old with Graves' hyperthyroidism.

The J gene is TRBJ1-2, the V gene TRBV7-2; 7 nucleotides match TRBD1. The CDR3 loop spans 13 amino acids. Unmatched junction bases numbered 9, after V lost 5 bases and J lost 9 bases. The germline gives CDR1 SGHTA, CDR2 FQGNSA. In nucleotides, the CDR3 is TGTGCCAGCAGCCCAGAGGGGGCCGCCAGCTACACCTTC. The encoded protein is CASSPEGAASYTF.

This clonotype was seen only a few times. The chain is built from TRBV20-1 and TRBJ2-5, with D maybe TRBD1 (6 bases). V dropped 5 bases and J dropped 2 bases, with 15 bases sitting between them. The CDR3 runs to 14 residues. Germline V gene data show CDR1 as DFQATT and CDR2 as SNEGSKA (reference sequence). CDR3 region: CSAAGQRAQETQYF. Written as DNA, the CDR3 is TGCAGTGCTGCCGGACAGCGCGCTCAAGAGACCCAGTACTTC.